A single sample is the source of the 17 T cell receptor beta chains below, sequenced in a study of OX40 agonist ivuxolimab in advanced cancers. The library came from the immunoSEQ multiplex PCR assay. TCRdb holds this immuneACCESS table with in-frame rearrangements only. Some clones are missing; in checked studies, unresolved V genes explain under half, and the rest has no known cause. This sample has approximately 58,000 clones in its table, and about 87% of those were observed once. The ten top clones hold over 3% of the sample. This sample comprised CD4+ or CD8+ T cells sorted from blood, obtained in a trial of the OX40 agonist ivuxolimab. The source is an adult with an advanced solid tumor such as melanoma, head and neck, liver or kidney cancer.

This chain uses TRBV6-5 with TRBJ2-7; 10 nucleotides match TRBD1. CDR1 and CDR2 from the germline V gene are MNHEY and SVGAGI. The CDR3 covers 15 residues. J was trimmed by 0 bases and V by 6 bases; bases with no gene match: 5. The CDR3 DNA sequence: TGTGCCAGCAGGATGGGACAGGGGCCCTCCTACGAGCAGTACTTC. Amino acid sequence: CASRMGQGPSYEQYF.

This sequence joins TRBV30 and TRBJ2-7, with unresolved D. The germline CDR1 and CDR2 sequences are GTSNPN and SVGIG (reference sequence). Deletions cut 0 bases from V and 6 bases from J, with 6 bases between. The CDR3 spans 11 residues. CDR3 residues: CAWSVRREQYF. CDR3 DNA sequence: TGTGCCTGGAGTGTACGTCGCGAGCAGTACTTC.

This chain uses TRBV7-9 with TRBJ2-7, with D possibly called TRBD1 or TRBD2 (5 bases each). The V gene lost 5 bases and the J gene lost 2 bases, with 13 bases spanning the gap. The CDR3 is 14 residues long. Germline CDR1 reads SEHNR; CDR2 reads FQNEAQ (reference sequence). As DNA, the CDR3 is TGTGCCAGCAGCCGGGACGGAATAACCTACGAGCAGTACTTC. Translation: CASSRDGITYEQYF.

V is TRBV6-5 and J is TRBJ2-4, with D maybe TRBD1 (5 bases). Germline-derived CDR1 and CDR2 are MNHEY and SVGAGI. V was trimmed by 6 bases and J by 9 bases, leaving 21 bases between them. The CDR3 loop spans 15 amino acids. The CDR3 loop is CASSPSTVSAAIQYF. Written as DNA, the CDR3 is TGTGCCAGCAGCCCCTCGACAGTCTCTGCGGCCATTCAGTACTTC.

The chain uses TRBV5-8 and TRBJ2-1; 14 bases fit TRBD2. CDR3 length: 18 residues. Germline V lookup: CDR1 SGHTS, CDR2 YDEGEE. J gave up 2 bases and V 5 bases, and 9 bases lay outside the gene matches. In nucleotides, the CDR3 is TGTGCCAGCAGGAAATCCGGGACTAGCGGGAGACCCTACAATGAGCAGTTCTTC. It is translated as CASRKSGTSGRPYNEQFF.

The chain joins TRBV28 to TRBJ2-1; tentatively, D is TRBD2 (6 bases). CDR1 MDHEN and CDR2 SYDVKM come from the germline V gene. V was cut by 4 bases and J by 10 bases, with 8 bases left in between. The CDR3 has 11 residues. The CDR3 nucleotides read TGTGCCAGCAGTTCGGGGAGGGAGCAGTTCTTC. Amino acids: CASSSGREQFF.

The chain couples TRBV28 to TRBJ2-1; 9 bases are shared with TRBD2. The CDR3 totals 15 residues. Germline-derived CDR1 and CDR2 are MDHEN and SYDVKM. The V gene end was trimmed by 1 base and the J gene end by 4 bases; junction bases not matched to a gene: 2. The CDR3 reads CASSLLTSGYNEQFF. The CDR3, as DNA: TGTGCCAGCAGTTTATTGACTAGCGGATACAATGAGCAGTTCTTC.

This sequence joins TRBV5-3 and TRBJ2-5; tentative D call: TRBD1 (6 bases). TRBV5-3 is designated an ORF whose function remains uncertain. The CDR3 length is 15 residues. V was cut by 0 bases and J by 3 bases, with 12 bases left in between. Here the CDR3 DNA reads TGTGCCAGAAGCTTGGACAGGGAGAGGAAAGAGACCCAGTACTTC. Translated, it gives CARSLDRERKETQYF.

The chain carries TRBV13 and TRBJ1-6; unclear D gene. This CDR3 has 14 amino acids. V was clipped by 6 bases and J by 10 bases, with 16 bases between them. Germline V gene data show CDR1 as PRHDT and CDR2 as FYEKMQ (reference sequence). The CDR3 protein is CASSLTASGSPLHF. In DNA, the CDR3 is TGTGCCAGCAGTCTTACAGCTTCGGGGTCACCCCTCCACTTT.

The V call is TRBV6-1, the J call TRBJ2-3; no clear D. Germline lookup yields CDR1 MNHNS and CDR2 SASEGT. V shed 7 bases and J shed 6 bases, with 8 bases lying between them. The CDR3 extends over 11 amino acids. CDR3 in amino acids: CASIGVDTQYF. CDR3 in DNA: TGTGCCAGCATTGGCGTGGATACGCAGTATTTT.

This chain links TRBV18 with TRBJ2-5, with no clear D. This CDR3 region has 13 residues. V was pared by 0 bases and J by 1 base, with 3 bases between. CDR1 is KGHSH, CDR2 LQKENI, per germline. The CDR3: CASSPPTQETQYF. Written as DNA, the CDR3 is TGTGCCAGCTCACCACCTACCCAAGAGACCCAGTACTTC.

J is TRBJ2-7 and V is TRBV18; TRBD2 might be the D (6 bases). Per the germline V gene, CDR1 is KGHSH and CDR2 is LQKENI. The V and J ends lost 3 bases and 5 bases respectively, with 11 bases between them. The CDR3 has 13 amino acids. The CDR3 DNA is TGTGCCAGCTCACCGGGACTTGTGGACGAGCAGTACTTC. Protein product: CASSPGLVDEQYF.

The CDR3 sequence: CASSLTVQREAFF. The CDR3 DNA reads TGTGCCAGCAGCTTAACGGTCCAAAGGGAAGCTTTCTTT. The J gene is TRBJ1-1, the V gene TRBV7-3; no reliable D call. The CDR3 runs 13 residues. V dropped 0 bases and J dropped 8 bases, with 10 bases sitting between them. Germline loops: CDR1 SGHTA, CDR2 FQGTGA.

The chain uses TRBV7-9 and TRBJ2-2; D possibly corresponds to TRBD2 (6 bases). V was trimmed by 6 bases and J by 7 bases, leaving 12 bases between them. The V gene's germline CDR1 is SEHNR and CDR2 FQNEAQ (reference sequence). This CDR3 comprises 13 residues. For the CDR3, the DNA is TGTGCCAGCAGACCGACTAGTTTCGGGGAGCTGTTTTTT. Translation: CASRPTSFGELFF.

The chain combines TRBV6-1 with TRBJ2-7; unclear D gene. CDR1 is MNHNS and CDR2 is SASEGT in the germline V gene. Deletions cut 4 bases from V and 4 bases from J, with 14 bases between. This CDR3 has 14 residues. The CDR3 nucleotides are TGTGCCAGCAGTGTCAGCCGCCACGGATACGAGCAGTACTTC. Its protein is CASSVSRHGYEQYF.

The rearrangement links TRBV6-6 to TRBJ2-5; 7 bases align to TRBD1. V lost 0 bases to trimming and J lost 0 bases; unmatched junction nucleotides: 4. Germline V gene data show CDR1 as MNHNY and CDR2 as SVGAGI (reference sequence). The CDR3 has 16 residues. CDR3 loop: CASSYSPGQYQETQYF. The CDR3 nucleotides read TGTGCCAGCAGTTACTCTCCGGGACAGTACCAAGAGACCCAGTACTTC.

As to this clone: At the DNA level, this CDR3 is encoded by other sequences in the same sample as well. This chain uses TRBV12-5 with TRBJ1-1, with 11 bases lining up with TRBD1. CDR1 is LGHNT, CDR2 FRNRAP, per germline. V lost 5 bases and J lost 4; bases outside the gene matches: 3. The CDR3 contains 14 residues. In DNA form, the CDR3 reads TGTGCTAGTGGTCTTGGACAGGGGGCCACTGAAGCTTTCTTT. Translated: CASGLGQGATEAFF.